One sample yielded the 5 T cell receptor beta chains listed below, sequenced in a study of cytomegalovirus exposure and HLA in healthy donors (dated by TCRdb to about 2017). The method behind the library was the immunoSEQ multiplex PCR assay. For the multiplex PCR, a mixture combining 60 forward primers for TCR Vbeta segments and 13 reverse primers for TCR Jbeta segments was used. As stored in TCRdb, this immuneACCESS dataset retains in-frame rearrangements with V and J assigned. A fraction of the clones does not appear; measured against another copy, unresolved V genes explain less than half of the discrepancy, and the remainder lacks a known reason. The sample table holds about 65,000 clones, of which less than 65% were seen once. 2.5% to 3.5% of the sample is in the top ten clones. The sample was PBMCs. The receptors originated from a man under 40 in good health and CMV-seronegative.

This rearrangement joins TRBV6-5 to TRBJ2-7; 9 bases map to TRBD2. This CDR3 comprises 15 residues. The junction had 4 bases not matched to a gene; V was cut back by 4 bases and J by 0 bases. From germline, CDR1 is MNHEY and CDR2 SVGAGI. The DNA of the CDR3 is TGTGCCAGCAGTTCCCGCGGGGGGGCCTCCTACGAGCAGTACTTC. Translated, it gives CASSSRGGASYEQYF.

The chain couples TRBV6-5 to TRBJ1-6; perhaps TRBD1 as D (6 bases). V was clipped by 6 bases and J by 10 bases, with 19 bases between them. The CDR3 contains 15 residues. Germline-derived CDR1 and CDR2 are MNHEY and SVGAGI. The CDR3 loop is CASSVSGGDQSPLHF. The DNA of the CDR3 is TGTGCCAGCAGCGTCTCGGGGGGCGATCAATCACCCCTCCACTTT.

This clone occurred a few times. The chain combines TRBV15 with TRBJ1-3; 7 nucleotides align to TRBD1. CDR1 is LNHNV and CDR2 is YYDKDF in the germline V gene (reference sequence). The CDR3 sequence is 14 residues long. The J segment lost 8 bases and the V segment lost 3 bases, leaving 7 bases of the junction unmatched. This CDR3 is CATSSRTGGDTIYF. For the CDR3, the DNA is TGTGCCACCAGCAGTAGGACAGGCGGGGACACCATATATTTT. Filled out from reference TRBV15 and TRBJ1-3, the complete variable domain reads DAMVIQNPRYQVTQFGKPVTLSCSQTLNHNVMYWYQQKSSQAPKLLFHYYDKDFNNEADTPDNFQSRRPNTSFCFLDIRSPGLGDTAMYLCATSSRTGGDTIYFGEGSWLTVV.

The table lists this clone with a few counts. The chain couples TRBV6-5 to TRBJ1-1; TRBD1 is a possible D gene (6 bases). The V gene's germline CDR1 is MNHEY and CDR2 SVGAGI. The CDR3 runs to 15 residues. With 4 bases removed from V and 1 base from J, the gap between germline ends came to 13 bases. The CDR3 sequence: CASSFLGHSNTEAFF. CDR3 sequence (DNA): TGTGCCAGCAGTTTTCTGGGACACTCGAACACTGAAGCTTTCTTT.

V usage is TRBV30 and J usage is TRBJ1-1, with D unresolved. The CDR3 is made up of 15 amino acids. Germline V CDR1 and CDR2: GTSNPN, SVGIG (reference sequence). Trimming removed 4 bases from V and 1 base from J, with 16 bases in between. As DNA, the CDR3 is TGTGCCTGGACCGCCCTTCTTACAGCGAACACTGAAGCTTTCTTT. Translation: CAWTALLTANTEAFF.